This T cell receptor (beta chain) was profiled in a study of blood T cell repertoires in COVID-19. About the research overall: There were acute and convalescent COVID-19 samples, and they came from the United States, Italy and Spain. Nucleic acid was either cDNA or gDNA, and it came from T cells, B-cell-depleted T cells, or PBMCs.

Original processing methods: It was from reference gene primer amplification that nucleated cell counts were estimated. Data came from immunoSEQ multiplex PCR; TCRdb stores just in-frame clones and leaves some out. For V, J and clone size, that table is used; D and trimming come from the DNA. The sample lists some 250,000 clones, roughly 85% occurring once. The CDR3 is made up of 19 amino acids. Trimming cost V 6 bases and J 5 bases, with 28 bases left between them. CDR1 and CDR2 from the germline V gene are MDHEN and SYDVKM. The chain couples TRBV28 to TRBJ1-4, with D tentatively TRBD1 (6 bases). The origin of this receptor is a woman between 18 and 29 years old with acute or convalescent COVID-19. Sample: peripheral blood. The CDR3 nucleotides are TGTGCCAGCAGCTTAGTGGAGTGGGGTCACAGGGCCGTGAATGAAAAACTGTTTTTT. Protein product: CASSLVEWGHRAVNEKLFF.